This T cell receptor (beta chain) came from a study of T cell responses to AZD1222 COVID-19 vaccine. This table comes from immunoSEQ multiplex PCR, and its TCRdb copy is limited to in-frame clones, with some not included. The profile shows about 120,000 clones, roughly 90% of them singletons. This sequence was found in an adult who received the MenACWY meningococcal vaccine as a control. Sequenced here: peripheral blood, sampled 28 days after the second dose of the MenACWY control vaccine.

The CDR3 reads CASSAAGDVADTQYF. The CDR3 DNA is TGTGCCAGCTCAGCAGCGGGAGATGTGGCAGATACGCAGTATTTT. This rearrangement joins TRBV18 to TRBJ2-3, with 8 positions matching TRBD2. Germline CDR1 and CDR2: KGHSH and LQKENI. The CDR3 totals 15 residues. The junction had 8 bases not matched to a gene; V was cut back by 5 bases and J by 4 bases.